The 4 T cell receptor beta chains below were found in one sample sequenced in a study of regulatory dendritic cells for organ transplantation. Their antigen targets remain unknown. CFSE-labeled sorted T cells met regulatory or mature dendritic cells for less than 6 days. The table came from immunoSEQ multiplex PCR; TCRdb's copy has only in-frame clones and leaves some out. The data show about 12,000 clones, about 70% seen once. The sample was naive CD4+ T cells from blood cultured with regulatory dendritic cells. The subset is: CD45RA+ naive T cells. The receptor set was obtained from a human donor in good health.

The rearrangement uses TRBV6-6 and TRBJ2-5, with 12 bases that match TRBD2. From germline, CDR1 is MNHNY and CDR2 SVGAGI (reference sequence). Trimming at V came to 5 bases and at J to 3 bases, leaving 4 bases not matched to a gene. The CDR3 has 15 amino acids. The CDR3 DNA reads TGTGCCAGCAGTCGACTAGCGGGGGAGAAAGAGACCCAGTACTTC. Translating it yields CASSRLAGEKETQYF.

The chain has TRBV9 and TRBJ2-7, with a possible D match to TRBD1 (6 bases). The CDR3 runs 14 residues. V lost 3 bases and J 3 bases, leaving 13 bases between the germline ends. Per the germline V gene, CDR1 is SGDLS and CDR2 is YYNGEE. CDR3 in amino acids: CASSASTGRYEQYF. In DNA form, the CDR3 reads TGTGCCAGCAGCGCCTCTACAGGGCGCTACGAGCAGTACTTC.

About this clone itself: Additional DNA sequences in this sample encode the identical CDR3. This rearrangement joins TRBV9 to TRBJ2-4; 9 positions agree with TRBD1. The CDR3 contains 17 residues. Germline CDR1 is SGDLS and CDR2 is YYNGEE. J lost 1 base, V lost 4 bases, and 9 bases had no gene match. CDR3 loop: CASSSGTGISAKNIQYF. The CDR3 nucleotides are TGTGCCAGCAGCTCAGGGACAGGGATCTCGGCCAAAAACATTCAGTACTTC.

The V and J genes are TRBV7-9 and TRBJ1-2, with D unresolved. This CDR3 is 11 amino acids long. The germline V gene has CDR1 SEHNR and CDR2 FQNEAQ (reference sequence). Deletions cut 11 bases from V and 8 bases from J, with 15 bases between. CDR3 protein: CAGGILGGYTF. The CDR3 DNA is TGTGCCGGTGGAATCCTCGGGGGCTACACCTTC.